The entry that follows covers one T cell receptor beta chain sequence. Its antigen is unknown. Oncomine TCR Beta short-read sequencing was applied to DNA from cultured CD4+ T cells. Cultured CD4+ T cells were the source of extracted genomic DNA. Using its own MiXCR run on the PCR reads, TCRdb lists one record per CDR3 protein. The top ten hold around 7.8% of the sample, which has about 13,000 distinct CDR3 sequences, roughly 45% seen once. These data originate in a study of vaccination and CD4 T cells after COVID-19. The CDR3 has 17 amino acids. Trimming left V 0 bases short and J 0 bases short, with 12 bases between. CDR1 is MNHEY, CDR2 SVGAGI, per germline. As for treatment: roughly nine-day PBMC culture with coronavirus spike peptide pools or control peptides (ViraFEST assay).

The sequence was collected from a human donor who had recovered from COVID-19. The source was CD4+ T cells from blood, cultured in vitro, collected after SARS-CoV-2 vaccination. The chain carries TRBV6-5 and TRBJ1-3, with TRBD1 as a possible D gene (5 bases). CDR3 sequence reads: CASSYSGPSTSGNTIYF. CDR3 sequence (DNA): TGTGCCAGCAGTTACTCGGGGCCAAGTACCTCTGGAAACACCATATATTTT.